This T cell receptor (beta chain) was retrieved from a study of cytomegalovirus exposure and HLA in healthy donors. 13 Jbeta primers and 60 Vbeta primers were used for the PCR. Profiling relied on immunoSEQ multiplex PCR, and the TCRdb table lists in-frame clones only, not all of them. The profile shows some 120,000 clones, roughly 80% of them singletons. With 3 bases clipped from V and 0 bases from J, the junction kept 9 bases outside the gene matches. Germline loops: CDR1 SGHNT, CDR2 YYREEE (reference sequence). CDR3 size: 19 residues. This receptor was taken from a man aged 25 to 45 in good health and CMV-seropositive. Sequencing input: PBMCs. V and J are TRBV5-4 and TRBJ2-1; 13 bases align to TRBD2. CDR3 nucleotides: TGTGCCAGCAGCTCTCGACTAGCGGGGGGCCGGATCTCCTACAATGAGCAGTTCTTC. It specifies CASSSRLAGGRISYNEQFF.